This T cell receptor beta chain was captured in a study of technical replicates of blood from a handful of donors. Some clones are missing from TCRdb's copy, which holds only in-frame ones; the method was immunoSEQ multiplex PCR. The table has tens of thousands of clones, about nine tenths seen once. Germline assignment: CDR1 KGHSH and CDR2 LQKENI. Trimming left V 6 bases short and J 5 bases short, with 7 bases between. The CDR3 is 11 residues long. This TCR was recovered from a human donor in good health. The sample was T cells isolated from PBMCs. This chain uses TRBV18 with TRBJ2-5; a weak D match, TRBD1 (5 bases). The CDR3 coding sequence is TGTGCCAGCTCGGACACTGAGACCCAGTACTTC. This encodes CASSDTETQYF. The entire variable domain, with the rest obtained from reference TRBV18 and TRBJ2-5, is as follows: NAGVMQNPRHLVRRRGQEARLRCSPMKGHSHVYWYRQLPEEGLKFMVYLQKENIIDESGMPKERFSAEFPKEGPSILRIQQVVRGDSAAYFCASSDTETQYFGPGTRLLVL.